The 21 T cell receptor beta chains below were found in one sample sequenced in a study of STAT3 mutations in large granular lymphocyte leukemia. Whole-study findings and limits: Every T-cell large granular lymphocyte leukemia patient had at least one immunodominant TCR beta clonotype.

Antigens of these TCRs are unknown. Sequencing used immunoSEQ multiplex PCR; TCRdb keeps in-frame clones, though not all of them. The repertoire holds about 1,800 clones, 55% seen once, with about 35% in the top ten. Source material: peripheral blood mononuclear cells. Every receptor here comes from a man aged 60 to 75 with T-cell large granular lymphocyte leukemia. Some clones in this sample may be carry-over from other donors' samples.

The chain links TRBV7-9 to TRBJ2-3; 7 bases fit TRBD2. CDR3 length equals 15 residues. With 1 base clipped from V and 5 bases from J, the junction kept 6 bases outside the gene matches. Germline V gene data show CDR1 as SEHNR and CDR2 as FQNEAQ (reference sequence). In DNA form, the CDR3 reads TGTGCCAGCAGCTTAGGCGGGAGTATTGGAGATACGCAGTATTTT. Its protein product is CASSLGGSIGDTQYF.

By share of the sample, this clone is large. This sequence joins TRBV27 and TRBJ2-7; weak D call: TRBD1 (5 bases). V was shortened by 5 bases and J by 4 bases, with 12 bases between the two germline ends. Per germline, CDR1 MNHEY and CDR2 SMNVEV (reference sequence). This CDR3 comprises 13 residues. The CDR3 DNA sequence: TGTGCCAGCAGTATCCGGACATTTTACGAGCAGTACTTC. It yields the protein CASSIRTFYEQYF.

V and J are TRBV10-2 and TRBJ2-7; 7 bases match TRBD1. Germline V gene sequence: CDR1 WSHSY, CDR2 SAAADI. With V trimmed by 6 bases and J by 0 bases, 5 bases remained unmatched. The CDR3 has 14 amino acids. The CDR3: CASRTGQISYEQYF. The CDR3 coding sequence is TGCGCCAGCAGAACGGGACAGATCTCCTACGAGCAGTACTTC.

The chain uses TRBV14 and TRBJ2-1; D gene ambiguous. V lost 0 bases to trimming and J lost 10 bases, with 13 bases between them. Germline CDR1 reads SGHDN; CDR2 reads FVKESK. The CDR3 extends over 14 amino acids. Written as DNA, the CDR3 is TGTGCCAGCAGCCAAGATTTTTCTCGTTCGGAGCAGTTCTTC. Its protein is CASSQDFSRSEQFF.

This clone is large in the sample. The gene calls are TRBV12-5 and TRBJ1-5, with 10 bases identical to TRBD1. This CDR3 contains 15 residues. Trimming cost V 3 bases and J 7 bases; bases outside gene matches: 6. Germline CDR1 reads LGHNT; CDR2 reads FRNRAP. The CDR3 nucleotides are TGTGCTAGTGGTTTCCCCGGGACAGGGGAACAGCCCCAGCATTTT. Translation gives CASGFPGTGEQPQHF.

V and J are TRBV18 and TRBJ2-7; 9 bases map to TRBD2. The V segment lost 5 bases and the J segment 2 bases; nucleotides outside the gene matches: 1. CDR1 KGHSH and CDR2 LQKENI come from the germline V gene. The CDR3 runs to 13 residues. The CDR3 reads CASSSSGTYEQYF. CDR3 coding DNA: TGTGCCAGCTCATCTAGCGGGACCTACGAGCAGTACTTC.

This clone was found a few times. This chain connects TRBV29-1 to TRBJ1-2; 9 positions agree with TRBD1. V shed 5 bases, J shed 5 bases, and the junction held 6 bases outside the gene matches. The germline CDR1 and CDR2 sequences are SQVTM and ANQGSEA. The CDR3 runs 13 residues. The CDR3 DNA sequence: TGCAGCGTTCTCACCGGGACAGGGTATGGCTACACCTTC. Amino acid sequence: CSVLTGTGYGYTF.

J is TRBJ2-5 and V is TRBV7-9; TRBD2 is a possible D gene (6 bases). CDR3 length equals 13 residues. CDR1 is SEHNR and CDR2 is FQNEAQ in the germline V gene (reference sequence). V was cut by 3 bases and J by 5 bases, with 10 bases left in between. The CDR3 coding sequence is TGTGCCAGCAGCTTTCTTGGGGGGGAGACCCAGTACTTC. This encodes CASSFLGGETQYF.

Points on this clone: Lacking the conserved final phenylalanine or tryptophan, this CDR3 likely reflects a read error. The chain joins TRBV29-1 to TRBJ2-3; D is ambiguous. Trimming stripped 8 bases from V and 4 bases from J, with 1 base between. Germline V gene lookup returns CDR1 SQVTM and CDR2 ANQGSEA. The CDR3 runs 8 residues. CDR3 DNA sequence: TGCAGCTCAGATACGCAGTATGTT. Encoded protein: CSSDTQYV.

This chain links TRBV29-1 with TRBJ2-7; D possibly corresponds to TRBD2 (6 bases). Germline V gene lookup returns CDR1 SQVTM and CDR2 ANQGSEA. The CDR3 length is 11 residues. V was pared by 6 bases and J by 6 bases, with 12 bases between. CDR3 loop: CSVAAGGEQYF. CDR3 coding DNA: TGCAGCGTCGCGGCCGGGGGCGAGCAGTACTTC.

There are a few counts of this clone. The V call is TRBV5-1, the J call TRBJ2-7; D may be TRBD1 (6 bases). The ends were cut back, 2 bases at V and 2 bases at J, with 11 bases in the middle. This CDR3 is built from 14 residues. The germline V gene encodes CDR1 SGHRS and CDR2 YFSETQ. The CDR3 loop reads CASSFGAGAYEQYF. The CDR3, as DNA: TGCGCCAGCAGCTTCGGGGCAGGGGCCTACGAGCAGTACTTC.

The chain combines TRBV18 with TRBJ1-5; TRBD1 matches at 7 bases. Germline-derived CDR1 and CDR2 are KGHSH and LQKENI. CDR3 size: 14 residues. V lost 2 bases to trimming and J lost 4 bases; unmatched junction nucleotides: 2. The CDR3 DNA is TGTGCCAGCTCACCAAAACAGGGGAATCAGCCCCAGCATTTT. Residues: CASSPKQGNQPQHF.

Concerning this clone itself: Distinct nucleotide sequences in the sample also encode this CDR3. The chain has TRBV5-1 and TRBJ2-5, with 15 positions matching TRBD2. J lost 5 bases, V lost 4 bases, and 6 bases had no gene match. CDR1 SGHRS and CDR2 YFSETQ come from the germline V gene. CDR3 size: 16 residues. The CDR3 protein is CASSPGLAGGRETQYF. The CDR3, as DNA: TGCGCCAGCAGCCCCGGACTAGCGGGAGGGCGGGAGACCCAGTACTTC.

This clone was seen a few times. This chain joins TRBV19 and TRBJ2-7, with 8 bases matching TRBD2. CDR3 length: 17 amino acids. Trimming took 6 bases from V and 2 from J; bases not matched to a gene: 15. Germline assignment: CDR1 LNHDA and CDR2 SQIVND (reference sequence). CDR3 DNA: TGTGCCAGTAGCTACTCAGGACTAGCCCATTTGCCCTACGAGCAGTACTTC. Translated: CASSYSGLAHLPYEQYF.

J is TRBJ2-1 and V is TRBV29-1; 10 bases are shared with TRBD1. Per germline, CDR1 SQVTM and CDR2 ANQGSEA. This CDR3 contains 14 residues. The ends lost 5 bases at V and 8 bases at J; junction bases unmatched: 9. In DNA form, the CDR3 reads TGCAGCGTTCAGGGGGGACAGGGGTCCGATGAGCAGTTCTTC. It is translated as CSVQGGQGSDEQFF.

The V gene is TRBV5-1, the J gene TRBJ1-4; a weak D match, TRBD1 (6 bases). The V end lost 4 bases, the J end lost 6 bases, and 22 bases lay between the germline ends. This CDR3 region has 17 residues. CDR1 is SGHRS and CDR2 is YFSETQ in the germline V gene. CDR3 region: CASSDEGTAQGHEKLFF. The CDR3 DNA sequence: TGCGCCAGCAGCGATGAAGGGACCGCTCAGGGGCATGAAAAACTGTTTTTT.

CDR3 in amino acids: CASSYPDSNQPQHF. The CDR3 DNA is TGTGCCAGCAGCTACCCAGATAGCAATCAGCCCCAGCATTTT. V usage is TRBV7-8 and J usage is TRBJ1-5, with unresolved D. Per the germline V gene, CDR1 is SGHVS and CDR2 is FQNEAQ. Trimming cost V 4 bases and J 0 bases, with 7 bases left between them. The CDR3 totals 14 residues.

This clone was found a few times. This chain joins TRBV5-1 and TRBJ1-3; maybe TRBD1 (5 bases). This CDR3 contains 15 residues. The ends were cut back, 1 base at V and 8 bases at J, with 16 bases in the middle. The germline CDR1 and CDR2 sequences are SGHRS and YFSETQ. The CDR3 region has the DNA TGCGCCAGCAGCTTGACTTCGTCTATAGGGGACACCATATATTTT. Encoded protein: CASSLTSSIGDTIYF.

The genes are TRBV29-1 and TRBJ1-2; D remains unclear. The V end lost 4 bases, the J end lost 4 bases, and 7 bases lay between the germline ends. CDR1 is SQVTM, CDR2 ANQGSEA, per germline. CDR3 length: 11 residues. The CDR3, as DNA: TGCAGCGTTGTGGGCAGCTATGGCTACACCTTC. Protein: CSVVGSYGYTF.

This chain connects TRBV18 to TRBJ2-7, with TRBD2 identical over 9 bases. This CDR3 is 13 amino acids long. Germline CDR1 and CDR2: KGHSH and LQKENI. V trimming: 4 bases; J trimming: 5 bases; junction bases outside the gene matches: 3. CDR3 region: CASSRGRANEQYF. The CDR3 region has the DNA TGTGCCAGCTCACGCGGGAGGGCCAACGAGCAGTACTTC.

This clone showed up just once. The genes are TRBV5-1 and TRBJ2-1, with D perhaps TRBD1 (5 bases). CDR1 and CDR2 (germline): SGHRS, YFSETQ. Trimming took 0 bases from V and 9 from J, leaving 13 bases between them. CDR3 length equals 14 residues. The CDR3 protein is CASSLAQEFGEQFF. In nucleotides, the CDR3 is TGCGCCAGCAGCTTGGCACAGGAGTTTGGTGAGCAGTTCTTC.